This T cell receptor (beta chain) came from a study of blood T cell repertoires in COVID-19. Study-level information: Samples of COVID-19 (acute and convalescent) were obtained from the United States, Italy and Spain. PBMCs, B-cell-depleted T cells, or T cells provided the cDNA or gDNA that made up the material.

Source study methods: Nucleated cell number was recorded as an estimate derived from reference gene primer amplification. Method: immunoSEQ multiplex PCR; TCRdb's copy keeps in-frame clones and lacks some. D and trimming come from the DNA, and the V and J calls and clone size come from that table. The table records 85,000 to 110,000 clones, roughly 87% of them present only once. The ends lost 1 base at V and 3 bases at J; junction bases unmatched: 3. The CDR3 runs 15 residues. Germline V CDR1 and CDR2: SGHRS, YFSETQ. The gene calls are TRBV5-1 and TRBJ2-1; 8 bases line up with TRBD1. The clonotype comes from a human donor in a cohort sampled during active COVID-19. The specimen sequenced was peripheral blood. The CDR3 sequence is CASSLYTGGYNEQFF. CDR3 in DNA: TGCGCCAGCAGCTTGTACACAGGGGGCTACAATGAGCAGTTCTTC.